Reported below is one TCR beta chain. What it binds is unknown. It was with a sample-barcoded 5' primer and a J-beta primer mix that a second PCR of about 6 to 11 cycles was run. Every cDNA molecule carried a tag from a template-switch adaptor bearing 12 random nucleotides. TCRdb fed the 5' RACE reads into MiXCR, producing one record per CDR3 protein. The table includes around 750,000 distinct CDR3 sequences, 53% detected once. The sample originates from a study of blood T cells in healthy people across ages. Study outcomes and limitations: Long-lived donors had more naive CD4+ cells and higher diversity than aged donors.

The junction had 5 bases not matched to a gene; V was cut back by 6 bases and J by 4 bases. CDR3 length: 13 amino acids. Germline CDR1 MNHEY, CDR2 SVGEGT. Specimen: blood. The sequence was obtained from an elderly man in good health. The J gene is TRBJ1-2, the V gene TRBV6-2 or TRBV6-3; TRBD1 aligns across 7 bases. CDR3 loop: CASSIQGSYGYTF. CDR3 nucleotide sequence: TGTGCCAGCAGCATACAGGGGAGCTATGGCTACACCTTC.